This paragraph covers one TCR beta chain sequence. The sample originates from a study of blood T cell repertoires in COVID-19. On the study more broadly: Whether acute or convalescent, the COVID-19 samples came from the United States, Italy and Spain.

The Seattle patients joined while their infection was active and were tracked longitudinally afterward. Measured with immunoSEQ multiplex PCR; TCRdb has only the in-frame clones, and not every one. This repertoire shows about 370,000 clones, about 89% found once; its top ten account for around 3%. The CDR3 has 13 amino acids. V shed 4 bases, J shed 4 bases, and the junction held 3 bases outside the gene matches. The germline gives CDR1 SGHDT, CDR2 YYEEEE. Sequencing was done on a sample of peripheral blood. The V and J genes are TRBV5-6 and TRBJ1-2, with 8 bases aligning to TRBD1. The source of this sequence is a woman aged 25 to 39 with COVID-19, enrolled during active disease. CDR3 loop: CASSRDRTYGYTF. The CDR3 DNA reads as TGTGCCAGCAGCAGGGACAGGACCTATGGCTACACCTTC.